These 30 T cell receptor beta chains were all obtained from the same sample, sequenced in a study of blood T cell repertoires in COVID-19. Libraries were prepared by immunoSEQ multiplex PCR; TCRdb keeps only in-frame clonotypes and omits some of them. The sample has about 27,000 clones, around 90% seen once; the top ten hold over 4.5%. Sequenced sample: peripheral blood. These receptors all come from a man in his 70s with active COVID-19.

This sequence joins TRBV13 and TRBJ2-3; unclear D gene. The CDR3 contains 13 residues. Germline V gene sequence: CDR1 PRHDT, CDR2 FYEKMQ (reference sequence). V was clipped by 5 bases and J by 1 base, with 7 bases between them. CDR3 region: CASSRRGTDTQYF. The CDR3 DNA is TGTGCCAGCAGCCGCCGGGGCACAGATACGCAGTATTTT.

The chain links TRBV5-5 to TRBJ1-6; tentative D call: TRBD1 (5 bases). V lost 10 bases and J 10 bases, leaving 27 bases between the germline ends. In germline, CDR1 is SGHKS, CDR2 YYEKEE (reference sequence). The CDR3 is 16 residues long. The CDR3 DNA follows: TGTGCCCGCCGTCGGAAGGGGCTCTCGGGCTTGTCACCCCTCCACTTT. Protein: CARRRKGLSGLSPLHF.

V usage is TRBV5-1 and J usage is TRBJ1-6; D remains ambiguous. The germline gives CDR1 SGHRS, CDR2 YFSETQ. Trimming pared 6 bases from V and 0 bases from J, leaving 16 bases between. The CDR3 has 17 amino acids. This CDR3 reads CASTQDTTFSYNSPLHF. CDR3 nucleotide sequence: TGCGCCAGCACCCAAGATACTACATTCTCCTATAATTCACCCCTCCACTTT. Full variable domain (remainder filled in from reference TRBV5-1 and TRBJ1-6): KAGVTQTPRYLIKTRGQQVTLSCSPISGHRSVSWYQQTPGQGLQFLFEYFSETQRNKGNFPGRFSGRQFSNSRSEMNVSTLELGDSALYLCASTQDTTFSYNSPLHFGNGTRLTVT.

This rearrangement joins TRBV4-2 to TRBJ1-6; D is perhaps TRBD1 (6 bases). The CDR3 has 15 amino acids. The germline V gene encodes CDR1 LGHNA and CDR2 YNFKEQ. Trimming left V 0 bases short and J 9 bases short, with 12 bases between. The DNA of the CDR3 is TGTGCCAGCAGCCAAGATAGGGCAGGGGCTTCACCCCTCCACTTT. This encodes CASSQDRAGASPLHF.

This chain joins TRBV5-4 and TRBJ2-1, with TRBD2 matching 14 bases. The CDR3 sequence is 14 residues long. Losses at the gene ends were 6 bases for V and 9 bases for J; bases not matched to a gene: 5. CDR1 and CDR2 (germline): SGHNT, YYREEE (reference sequence). CDR3 bases: TGTGCCAGCAACCCGACTAGCGGGGGGGTTGAGCAGTTCTTC. This sequence encodes CASNPTSGGVEQFF.

The rearrangement joins TRBV3-1 (or the pseudogene TRBV3-2) to TRBJ2-7; 8 nucleotides line up with TRBD2. The V segment lost 1 base and the J segment 0 bases; nucleotides outside the gene matches: 2. CDR3 size: 15 residues. In germline, CDR1 is LGHDT, CDR2 YNNKEL (reference sequence). The CDR3 DNA is TGTGCCAGCAGCCAAGTCGGGACTAGCTCCTACGAGCAGTACTTC. Translated, it gives CASSQVGTSSYEQYF.

The chain couples TRBV24-1 to TRBJ2-3, with 10 nucleotides matching TRBD2. V shed 6 bases, J shed 5 bases, and the junction held 7 bases outside the gene matches. Germline CDR1 reads KGHDR; CDR2 reads SFDVKD. This CDR3 contains 15 residues. CDR3 protein: CATSSSGGAGDTQYF. The CDR3 DNA follows: TGTGCCACCAGTTCAAGCGGGGGGGCCGGAGATACGCAGTATTTT.

The chain joins TRBV6-2 or TRBV6-3 to TRBJ2-5; TRBD1 might be the D (6 bases). Germline values: CDR1 MNHEY, CDR2 SVGEGT. V lost 2 bases, J lost 2 bases, and 12 bases lay in between. The CDR3 is made up of 15 amino acids. The CDR3 spells CASSYAGQTQETQYF. CDR3 nucleotides: TGTGCCAGCAGTTACGCAGGACAGACACAAGAGACCCAGTACTTC.

V is TRBV5-1 and J is TRBJ1-5; TRBD1 matches 8 bases. Germline assignment: CDR1 SGHRS and CDR2 YFSETQ. This CDR3 contains 16 residues. Losses at the gene ends were 4 bases for V and 4 bases for J; bases not matched to a gene: 10. CDR3 protein: CASSPNPGQVNQPQHF. CDR3 bases: TGCGCCAGCAGCCCGAATCCGGGACAGGTTAATCAGCCCCAGCATTTT.

V usage is TRBV6-5 and J usage is TRBJ1-5, with a tentative D call TRBD1 (5 bases). In germline, CDR1 is MNHEY, CDR2 SVGAGI. V was clipped by 7 bases and J by 3 bases, with 13 bases between them. CDR3 length equals 14 residues. Written as DNA, the CDR3 is TGTGCCAGCAACTCCGGGGGACTCAATCAGCCCCAGCATTTT. This sequence encodes CASNSGGLNQPQHF.

This clone was recorded once. The CDR3 DNA reads TGTGCCAGCAGTTTAAGGGGGCGGGGTGAAAAACTGTTTTTT. Amino acids: CASSLRGRGEKLFF. The rearrangement links TRBV27 to TRBJ1-4, with TRBD1 matching 7 bases. This CDR3 is built from 14 residues. Trimming at V came to 2 bases and at J to 7 bases, leaving 4 bases not matched to a gene. Germline CDR1 is MNHEY and CDR2 is SMNVEV (reference sequence).

The gene calls are TRBV14 and TRBJ1-1; a weak D match, TRBD1 (6 bases). Germline CDR1 reads SGHDN; CDR2 reads FVKESK. Trimming removed 2 bases at V and 8 bases at J, with 15 bases between. The CDR3 runs to 14 residues. The CDR3 region is CASSQIQGRMEAFF. For the CDR3, the DNA is TGTGCCAGCAGCCAAATTCAGGGGAGAATGGAAGCTTTCTTT.

This clone has only a few counts. This sequence joins TRBV6-2 or TRBV6-3 and TRBJ2-7; D is unresolved. The germline CDR1 and CDR2 sequences are MNHEY and SVGEGT. This CDR3 region has 14 residues. V was cut by 2 bases and J by 2 bases, with 10 bases left in between. Here the CDR3 reads CASSYGSRPYEQYF. DNA of the CDR3: TGTGCCAGCAGTTACGGAAGCAGGCCCTACGAGCAGTACTTC.

The V and J genes are TRBV6-2 or TRBV6-3 and TRBJ2-3; D remains unclear. Germline V gene sequence: CDR1 MNHEY, CDR2 SVGEGT. This CDR3 comprises 15 residues. V lost 5 bases and J lost 0, with 12 bases in between. The DNA for the CDR3 is TGTGCCAGCAGTCTGTATGTCCCTAGCACAGATACGCAGTATTTT. This encodes CASSLYVPSTDTQYF.

This clone was picked up a small number of times. The chain recombines TRBV2 with TRBJ1-2; D perhaps matches TRBD1 (5 bases). This CDR3 contains 14 residues. The V end lost 4 bases, the J end lost 4 bases, and 13 bases lay between the germline ends. Germline assignment: CDR1 SNHLY and CDR2 FYNNEI. The CDR3 bases are TGTGCCAGCAGTGCGTCGGTGACAGCCTATGGCTACACCTTC. Amino acid sequence: CASSASVTAYGYTF. The whole variable domain, filled in from reference TRBV2 and TRBJ1-2, reads EPEVTQTPSHQVTQMGQEVILRCVPISNHLYFYWYRQILGQKVEFLVSFYNNEISEKSEIFDDQFSVERPDGSNFTLKIRSTKLEDSAMYFCASSASVTAYGYTFGSGTRLTVV.

CDR3 residues: CGPRGNTEAFF. DNA for the CDR3: TGTGGTCCACGGGGGAACACTGAAGCTTTCTTT. The rearrangement joins TRBV24-1 to TRBJ1-1; D is ambiguous. CDR3 length equals 11 residues. Germline lookup yields CDR1 KGHDR and CDR2 SFDVKD.

This chain joins TRBV24-1 and TRBJ2-1; tentative D call: TRBD1 (5 bases). V was trimmed by 8 bases and J by 0 bases, leaving 22 bases between them. The germline V gene has CDR1 KGHDR and CDR2 SFDVKD. The CDR3 extends over 18 amino acids. Here the CDR3 reads CATIVGVAGQVSYNEQFF. CDR3 in DNA: TGTGCCACCATCGTGGGCGTGGCAGGGCAAGTCTCCTACAATGAGCAGTTCTTC.

The chain carries TRBV7-9 and TRBJ2-3, with D possibly being TRBD2 (6 bases). The length of the CDR3 is 12 residues. Germline V gene data show CDR1 as SEHNR and CDR2 as FQNEAQ (reference sequence). The V and J ends lost 8 bases and 11 bases respectively, with 17 bases between them. This CDR3 reads CASRGTSRGQYF. In DNA, the CDR3 is TGTGCCAGCCGGGGGACCTCTCGGGGGCAGTATTTT.

This chain connects TRBV19 to TRBJ1-5; D not certain. The CDR3 runs 14 residues. CDR1 and CDR2 (germline): LNHDA, SQIVND (reference sequence). Trimming pared 7 bases from V and 4 bases from J, leaving 14 bases between. The CDR3 sequence is CASNVLRLNQPQHF. CDR3 nucleotides: TGTGCCAGTAATGTCCTGAGGCTTAATCAGCCCCAGCATTTT.

The chain links TRBV4-3 to TRBJ1-4, with 8 bases aligning to TRBD1. The CDR3 runs to 18 residues. Germline CDR1 LGHNA, CDR2 YSLEER. The V gene end was trimmed by 0 bases and the J gene end by 6 bases; junction bases not matched to a gene: 12. The CDR3 sequence: CASSQDSPGGGQDEKLFF. The DNA of the CDR3 is TGCGCCAGCAGCCAAGACAGCCCAGGGGGCGGCCAAGATGAAAAACTGTTTTTT.

The chain is built from TRBV27 and TRBJ1-5; D is unclear. Germline V gives CDR1 MNHEY, CDR2 SMNVEV (reference sequence). Trimming removed 3 bases from V and 0 bases from J, with 6 bases in between. The CDR3 is made up of 14 amino acids. The CDR3 reads CASSFGDSNQPQHF. DNA of the CDR3: TGTGCCAGCAGTTTCGGTGATAGCAATCAGCCCCAGCATTTT.

The chain combines TRBV5-1 with TRBJ2-1; 10 bases are shared with TRBD1. Germline V gene sequence: CDR1 SGHRS, CDR2 YFSETQ. V was pared by 2 bases and J by 8 bases, with 7 bases of the junction left unmatched. This CDR3 spans 15 amino acids. CDR3 in amino acids: CASSFGDRGVDEQFF. In DNA, the CDR3 is TGCGCCAGCAGCTTCGGGGACAGGGGAGTGGATGAGCAGTTCTTC.

CDR3 coding DNA: TGTGCCAGCAGGAGTACAGGGTCTGGTTTCGCCGGGGAGCTGTTTTTT. Protein product: CASRSTGSGFAGELFF. The V and J genes are TRBV7-2 and TRBJ2-2; tentative D call: TRBD1 (6 bases). There are 16 residues in the CDR3. V shed 6 bases and J shed 6 bases, with 20 bases lying between them. Germline CDR1 reads SGHTA; CDR2 reads FQGNSA. The entire variable domain, with the rest obtained from reference TRBV7-2 and TRBJ2-2, is as follows: GAGVSQSPSNKVTEKGKDVELRCDPISGHTALYWYRQSLGQGLEFLIYFQGNSAPDKSGLPSDRFSAERTGGSVSTLTIQRTQQEDSAVYLCASRSTGSGFAGELFFGEGSRLTVL.

This chain connects TRBV5-1 to TRBJ2-2, with D perhaps matching TRBD2 (5 bases). V lost 3 bases to trimming and J lost 7 bases, with 10 bases between them. Germline lookup yields CDR1 SGHRS and CDR2 YFSETQ. The CDR3 covers 13 residues. The CDR3 nucleotides are TGCGCCAGCAGCTACCGAGCGGACGGGGAGCTGTTTTTT. Translated: CASSYRADGELFF.

This chain links TRBV4-2 with TRBJ1-2; D is possibly TRBD1 (5 bases). The CDR3 has 14 residues. Germline CDR1 reads LGHNA; CDR2 reads YNFKEQ. The ends were cut back, 3 bases at V and 0 bases at J, with 8 bases in the middle. The CDR3 sequence is CASSQTDTNYGYTF. CDR3 nucleotides: TGTGCCAGCAGCCAGACAGATACTAACTATGGCTACACCTTC.

Worth noting for this clone: Within the sample, other DNA sequences also encode this same CDR3. The genes are TRBV5-1 and TRBJ1-2; a possible D gene is TRBD1 (5 bases). Germline CDR1 SGHRS, CDR2 YFSETQ. V was trimmed by 1 base and J by 2 bases, leaving 9 bases between them. This CDR3 contains 14 residues. The chain's CDR3 is CASSLSQGNYGYTF. The CDR3 bases are TGCGCCAGCAGCTTGAGCCAGGGCAACTATGGCTACACCTTC.

The chain combines TRBV6-6 with TRBJ2-3; D remains unclear. Germline V gene sequence: CDR1 MNHNY, CDR2 SVGAGI (reference sequence). The CDR3 is 11 amino acids. V was trimmed by 6 bases and J by 4 bases, leaving 5 bases between them. DNA of the CDR3: TGTGCCAGCAGGATAGCAGATACGCAGTATTTT. Protein: CASRIADTQYF.

The chain employs TRBV10-3 and TRBJ1-3; 9 nucleotides agree with TRBD1. V was pared by 4 bases and J by 3 bases, with 4 bases of the junction left unmatched. The CDR3 contains 15 residues. CDR1 is ENHRY, CDR2 SYGVKD, per germline. The CDR3 DNA sequence: TGTGCCATCAGTGTTACAGGGGGCAGTGGAAACACCATATATTTT. This gives the protein CAISVTGGSGNTIYF.

V usage is TRBV25-1 and J usage is TRBJ2-2; D uncertain. Trimming took off 3 bases at V and 5 bases at J, with 22 bases between the two ends. This CDR3 is built from 18 residues. The germline gives CDR1 MGHDK, CDR2 SYGVNS. CDR3 DNA: TGTGCCAGCAGTGACCTAGGCATTGGTCCGGCGGTTACCGGGGAGCTGTTTTTT. This codes for CASSDLGIGPAVTGELFF.

The V and J genes are TRBV4-1 and TRBJ2-2, with a tentative D call TRBD1 (5 bases). V gave up 1 base and J gave up 5 bases, with 11 bases separating them. CDR1 is MGHRA, CDR2 YSYEKL, per germline. The CDR3 loop spans 15 amino acids. As DNA, the CDR3 is TGCGCCAGCAGCCAAGTCAAAGGGGCAACCGGGGAGCTGTTTTTT. Amino acid sequence: CASSQVKGATGELFF.